Presented here are 19 T cell receptor beta chains from one specimen sequenced in a study of PD-L1 blockade in urothelial cancer. Time point indicated: pretreatment peripheral blood. Profiled with immunoSEQ multiplex PCR; TCRdb holds only in-frame clones, not every one. This sample has tens of thousands of clones, with nearly 90% found just once. This specimen was PBMCs, taken around atezolizumab (anti-PD-L1) treatment. Receptors were obtained from a man aged 55 to 70 with urothelial cancer.

The chain has TRBV4-3 and TRBJ1-1; 10 bases map to TRBD1. The J segment lost 3 bases and the V segment lost 1 base, leaving 5 bases of the junction unmatched. Per the germline V gene, CDR1 is LGHNA and CDR2 is YSLEER. The CDR3 has 16 amino acids. The CDR3 here is CASSQAGTGADTEAFF. CDR3 DNA sequence: TGCGCCAGCAGCCAAGCCGGGACAGGGGCCGACACTGAAGCTTTCTTT.

J is TRBJ2-2 and V is TRBV4-1; 9 bases are shared with TRBD2. Germline CDR1 reads MGHRA; CDR2 reads YSYEKL. J was trimmed by 6 bases and V by 4 bases; bases with no gene match: 9. The CDR3 loop spans 16 amino acids. CDR3 in DNA: TGCGCCAGCAGCCCAGCTCGCGGGAGGGCGGCCGGGGAGCTGTTTTTT. This encodes CASSPARGRAAGELFF.

V usage is TRBV7-3 and J usage is TRBJ1-1; TRBD1 might be the D (5 bases). The V end lost 2 bases, the J end lost 4 bases, and 14 bases lay between the germline ends. The CDR3 is 15 residues long. Germline CDR1 and CDR2: SGHTA and FQGTGA. The CDR3 region is CASSLGSGPITEAFF. CDR3 bases: TGTGCCAGCAGCTTAGGGTCAGGGCCGATCACTGAAGCTTTCTTT.

The chain couples TRBV28 to TRBJ2-1; 9 nucleotides match TRBD2. From germline, CDR1 is MDHEN and CDR2 SYDVKM. The CDR3 totals 14 residues. J lost 9 bases, V lost 9 bases, and 12 bases had no gene match. In DNA, the CDR3 is TGTGCCAGTGCGTTGAGCGGGAGGTGGGGTGAGCAGTTCTTC. This translates into CASALSGRWGEQFF.

The chain uses TRBV10-1 and TRBJ2-5; no definite D call. The CDR3 sequence is 13 residues long. V was clipped by 7 bases and J by 5 bases, with 14 bases between them. Germline V lookup: CDR1 WNHNN, CDR2 SYGVQD (reference sequence). CDR3 amino acids: CASTSRKTETQYF. The CDR3 nucleotides read TGCGCCAGCACGTCTAGGAAAACGGAGACCCAGTACTTC.

The CDR3 is CASSLDSPLGGYTF. CDR3 sequence (DNA): TGTGCCAGCAGCTTAGACAGTCCTCTTGGGGGCTACACCTTC. This chain joins TRBV7-2 and TRBJ1-2; no reliable D call. Germline V CDR1 and CDR2: SGHTA, FQGNSA. Trimming took 1 base from V and 8 from J, leaving 14 bases between them. The CDR3 length is 14 residues.

V usage is TRBV5-1 and J usage is TRBJ1-6; TRBD1 matches at 7 bases. The CDR3 is made up of 14 amino acids. The J segment lost 5 bases and the V segment lost 4 bases, leaving 3 bases of the junction unmatched. From germline, CDR1 is SGHRS and CDR2 YFSETQ. The CDR3 DNA is TGCGCCAGCAGCCTACAGGGGAATAATTCACCCCTCCACTTT. Translation gives CASSLQGNNSPLHF.

The chain couples TRBV11-2 to TRBJ1-6; D unclear. The CDR3 sequence is 12 residues long. Looked up from germline, CDR1 is SGHAT and CDR2 is FQNNGV. With 3 bases removed from V and 6 bases from J, the gap between germline ends came to 3 bases. The CDR3 sequence is CASSFGNSPLHF. As DNA, the CDR3 is TGTGCCAGCAGCTTCGGTAATTCACCCCTCCACTTT.

Only one count was recorded for this clone. The V gene is TRBV7-3, the J gene TRBJ2-3; 10 nucleotides align to TRBD2. V lost 5 bases to trimming and J lost 5 bases; unmatched junction nucleotides: 10. From germline, CDR1 is SGHTA and CDR2 FQGTGA. The CDR3 loop spans 16 amino acids. The CDR3 sequence is CASSPQAGGPGDTQYF. The CDR3 DNA follows: TGTGCCAGCAGCCCCCAAGCGGGAGGGCCGGGAGATACGCAGTATTTT.

This chain joins TRBV19 and TRBJ2-1; 12 nucleotides match TRBD2. Trimming took 5 bases from V and 4 from J; bases not matched to a gene: 6. The germline gives CDR1 LNHDA, CDR2 SQIVND (reference sequence). This CDR3 is 16 amino acids long. The CDR3 DNA reads as TGTGCCAGTAGTTCGGCTAGCGGGGGGGATTACAATGAGCAGTTCTTC. The encoded protein is CASSSASGGDYNEQFF.

This clone turned up a few times. V usage is TRBV7-2 and J usage is TRBJ2-7, with 8 bases that match TRBD2. The CDR3 extends over 17 amino acids. Germline V CDR1 and CDR2: SGHTA, FQGNSA. After removal of 3 bases from V and 7 bases from J, the junction contained 17 bases not matched to a gene. The CDR3 reads CASSFRLMRGVIGEQYF. The CDR3 DNA reads as TGTGCCAGCAGCTTTAGATTGATGCGGGGGGTTATCGGGGAGCAGTACTTC.

V gene TRBV7-8 combines with J gene TRBJ2-5; D unresolved. Between the trimmed V and J ends, which lost 5 bases and 3 bases, there was a span of 13 bases. This CDR3 has 14 residues. Germline V gives CDR1 SGHVS, CDR2 FQNEAQ. The CDR3 sequence: CASSKRQPEETQYF. CDR3 nucleotide sequence: TGTGCCAGCAGCAAACGACAACCAGAAGAGACCCAGTACTTC.

This clone was observed a single time. The V and J genes are TRBV29-1 and TRBJ2-5; TRBD2 aligns across 10 bases. The V gene end was trimmed by 6 bases and the J gene end by 4 bases; junction bases not matched to a gene: 2. The CDR3 loop spans 12 amino acids. The germline CDR1 and CDR2 sequences are SQVTM and ANQGSEA. The CDR3 DNA sequence: TGCAGCGTAGCGGGGGGGCCAGAGACCCAGTACTTC. Translating gives CSVAGGPETQYF.

The gene calls are TRBV5-1 and TRBJ2-7; the D gene is possibly TRBD1 (6 bases). Trimming left V 0 bases short and J 3 bases short, with 13 bases between. CDR3 length: 15 amino acids. Germline CDR1 reads SGHRS; CDR2 reads YFSETQ. The CDR3 bases are TGCGCCAGCAGCTTGGAAGGGACAAAAAGCTACGAGCAGTACTTC. Its translation: CASSLEGTKSYEQYF. The complete variable domain, with remaining parts taken from reference TRBV5-1 and TRBJ2-7, reads KAGVTQTPRYLIKTRGQQVTLSCSPISGHRSVSWYQQTPGQGLQFLFEYFSETQRNKGNFPGRFSGRQFSNSRSEMNVSTLELGDSALYLCASSLEGTKSYEQYFGPGTRLTVT.

The chain joins TRBV11-2 to TRBJ2-1; 11 bases agree with TRBD2. The CDR3 totals 15 residues. Looked up from germline, CDR1 is SGHAT and CDR2 is FQNNGV. V was pared by 6 bases and J by 7 bases, with 8 bases of the junction left unmatched. The CDR3 DNA reads TGTGCCAGCAGTGGTCTAGCGGGGGGTCGGAATGAGCAGTTCTTC. Amino acids: CASSGLAGGRNEQFF.

The chain uses TRBV28 and TRBJ2-1; D is possibly TRBD2 (5 bases). V shed 7 bases and J shed 10 bases, with 11 bases lying between them. Germline V gives CDR1 MDHEN, CDR2 SYDVKM. CDR3 length: 11 amino acids. The CDR3 DNA is TGTGCCAGCAATTATGAGCGGGAGCAGTTCTTC. Protein sequence: CASNYEREQFF.

The sample holds one count of this clone. The chain employs TRBV9 and TRBJ2-2; possibly TRBD1 for D (5 bases). Germline CDR1 is SGDLS and CDR2 is YYNGEE. The ends were cut back, 0 bases at V and 8 bases at J, with 8 bases in the middle. The CDR3 contains 13 residues. CDR3 residues: CASSVVGVGELFF. CDR3 DNA sequence: TGTGCCAGCAGCGTAGTAGGGGTAGGGGAGCTGTTTTTT.

The chain links TRBV5-1 to TRBJ2-7, with D uncertain. The germline V and J ends were trimmed by 7 bases and 3 bases, with 20 bases remaining between them. CDR1 SGHRS and CDR2 YFSETQ come from the germline V gene. The CDR3 is 15 residues long. CDR3 amino acids: CASRPSLGSFYEQYF. CDR3 in DNA: TGCGCCAGCCGCCCCAGCCTCGGGTCTTTCTACGAGCAGTACTTC.

This chain uses TRBV4-1 with TRBJ2-1; D gene uncertain. The CDR3 sequence is 16 residues long. Trimming took 0 bases from V and 4 from J, leaving 13 bases between them. Germline CDR1 is MGHRA and CDR2 is YSYEKL. Written as DNA, the CDR3 is TGCGCCAGCAGCCAAGATCCGTCTTCGGGTTACAATGAGCAGTTCTTC. It encodes CASSQDPSSGYNEQFF.